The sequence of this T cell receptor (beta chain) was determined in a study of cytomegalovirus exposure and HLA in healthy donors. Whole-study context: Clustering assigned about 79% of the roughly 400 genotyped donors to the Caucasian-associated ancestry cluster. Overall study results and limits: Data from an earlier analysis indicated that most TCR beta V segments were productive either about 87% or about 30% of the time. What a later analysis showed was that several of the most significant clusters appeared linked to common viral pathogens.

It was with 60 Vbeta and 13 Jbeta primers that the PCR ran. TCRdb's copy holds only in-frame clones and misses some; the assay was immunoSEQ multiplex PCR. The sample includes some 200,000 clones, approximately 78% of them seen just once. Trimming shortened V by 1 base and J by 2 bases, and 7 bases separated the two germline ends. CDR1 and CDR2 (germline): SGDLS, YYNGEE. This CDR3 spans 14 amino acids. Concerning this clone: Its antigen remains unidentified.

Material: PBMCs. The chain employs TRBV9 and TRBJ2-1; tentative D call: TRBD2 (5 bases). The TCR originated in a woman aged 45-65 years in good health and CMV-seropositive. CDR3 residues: CASSVTGAYNEQFF. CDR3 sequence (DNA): TGTGCCAGCAGCGTAACCGGGGCCTACAATGAGCAGTTCTTC. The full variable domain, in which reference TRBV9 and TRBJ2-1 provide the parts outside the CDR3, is DSGVTQTPKHLITATGQRVTLRCSPRSGDLSVYWYQQSLDQGLQFLIQYYNGEERAKGNILERFSAQQFPDLHSELNLSSLELGDSALYFCASSVTGAYNEQFFGPGTRLTVL.